This TCR beta chain derives from a study of PD-L1 blockade in urothelial cancer. As for the study in general: T cells were recovered from blood samples at a median of 141,255. Study-wide results and caveats: Stronger expansion of tumor-associated clones in blood at 3 weeks distinguished durable-benefit patients.

Sequencing used immunoSEQ multiplex PCR; TCRdb keeps in-frame clones, though not all of them. Altogether more than 50,000 clones are present, about 76% being singletons, with the ten largest covering 2.5% to 3.5%. Comment on this clone: What it binds is not known.

The time point was: pretreatment peripheral blood. Disease in patients was locally advanced or metastatic urothelial carcinoma. CDR1 is KGHSH, CDR2 LQKENI, per germline. Trimming cost V 3 bases and J 2 bases, with 17 bases left between them. This CDR3 is built from 17 residues. V usage is TRBV18 and J usage is TRBJ1-3, with D tentatively TRBD1 (5 bases). This receptor was identified in a man in his 70s with urothelial cancer. The sample consisted of PBMCs, taken around atezolizumab (anti-PD-L1) treatment. The CDR3 DNA sequence: TGTGCCAGCTCACCTATAAGGGAGGGACTAACTGGAAACACCATATATTTT. Its translation: CASSPIREGLTGNTIYF.